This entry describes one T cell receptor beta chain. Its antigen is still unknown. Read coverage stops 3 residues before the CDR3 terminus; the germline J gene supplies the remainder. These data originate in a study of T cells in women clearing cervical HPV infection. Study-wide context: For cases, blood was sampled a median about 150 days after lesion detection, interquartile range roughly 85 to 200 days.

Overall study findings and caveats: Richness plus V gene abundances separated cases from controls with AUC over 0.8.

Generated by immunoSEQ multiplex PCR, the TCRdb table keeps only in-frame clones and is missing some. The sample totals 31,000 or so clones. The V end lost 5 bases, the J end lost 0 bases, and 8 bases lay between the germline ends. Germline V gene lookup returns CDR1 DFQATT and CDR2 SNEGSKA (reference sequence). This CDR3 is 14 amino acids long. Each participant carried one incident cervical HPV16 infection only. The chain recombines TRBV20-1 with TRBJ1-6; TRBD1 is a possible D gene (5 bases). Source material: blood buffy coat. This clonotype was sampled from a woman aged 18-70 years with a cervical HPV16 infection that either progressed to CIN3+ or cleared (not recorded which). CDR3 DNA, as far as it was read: TGCAGTGCTCGGGGGAGCTCCTATAATTCACCC. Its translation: CSARGSSYNSP. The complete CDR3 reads CSARGSSYNSPLHF.